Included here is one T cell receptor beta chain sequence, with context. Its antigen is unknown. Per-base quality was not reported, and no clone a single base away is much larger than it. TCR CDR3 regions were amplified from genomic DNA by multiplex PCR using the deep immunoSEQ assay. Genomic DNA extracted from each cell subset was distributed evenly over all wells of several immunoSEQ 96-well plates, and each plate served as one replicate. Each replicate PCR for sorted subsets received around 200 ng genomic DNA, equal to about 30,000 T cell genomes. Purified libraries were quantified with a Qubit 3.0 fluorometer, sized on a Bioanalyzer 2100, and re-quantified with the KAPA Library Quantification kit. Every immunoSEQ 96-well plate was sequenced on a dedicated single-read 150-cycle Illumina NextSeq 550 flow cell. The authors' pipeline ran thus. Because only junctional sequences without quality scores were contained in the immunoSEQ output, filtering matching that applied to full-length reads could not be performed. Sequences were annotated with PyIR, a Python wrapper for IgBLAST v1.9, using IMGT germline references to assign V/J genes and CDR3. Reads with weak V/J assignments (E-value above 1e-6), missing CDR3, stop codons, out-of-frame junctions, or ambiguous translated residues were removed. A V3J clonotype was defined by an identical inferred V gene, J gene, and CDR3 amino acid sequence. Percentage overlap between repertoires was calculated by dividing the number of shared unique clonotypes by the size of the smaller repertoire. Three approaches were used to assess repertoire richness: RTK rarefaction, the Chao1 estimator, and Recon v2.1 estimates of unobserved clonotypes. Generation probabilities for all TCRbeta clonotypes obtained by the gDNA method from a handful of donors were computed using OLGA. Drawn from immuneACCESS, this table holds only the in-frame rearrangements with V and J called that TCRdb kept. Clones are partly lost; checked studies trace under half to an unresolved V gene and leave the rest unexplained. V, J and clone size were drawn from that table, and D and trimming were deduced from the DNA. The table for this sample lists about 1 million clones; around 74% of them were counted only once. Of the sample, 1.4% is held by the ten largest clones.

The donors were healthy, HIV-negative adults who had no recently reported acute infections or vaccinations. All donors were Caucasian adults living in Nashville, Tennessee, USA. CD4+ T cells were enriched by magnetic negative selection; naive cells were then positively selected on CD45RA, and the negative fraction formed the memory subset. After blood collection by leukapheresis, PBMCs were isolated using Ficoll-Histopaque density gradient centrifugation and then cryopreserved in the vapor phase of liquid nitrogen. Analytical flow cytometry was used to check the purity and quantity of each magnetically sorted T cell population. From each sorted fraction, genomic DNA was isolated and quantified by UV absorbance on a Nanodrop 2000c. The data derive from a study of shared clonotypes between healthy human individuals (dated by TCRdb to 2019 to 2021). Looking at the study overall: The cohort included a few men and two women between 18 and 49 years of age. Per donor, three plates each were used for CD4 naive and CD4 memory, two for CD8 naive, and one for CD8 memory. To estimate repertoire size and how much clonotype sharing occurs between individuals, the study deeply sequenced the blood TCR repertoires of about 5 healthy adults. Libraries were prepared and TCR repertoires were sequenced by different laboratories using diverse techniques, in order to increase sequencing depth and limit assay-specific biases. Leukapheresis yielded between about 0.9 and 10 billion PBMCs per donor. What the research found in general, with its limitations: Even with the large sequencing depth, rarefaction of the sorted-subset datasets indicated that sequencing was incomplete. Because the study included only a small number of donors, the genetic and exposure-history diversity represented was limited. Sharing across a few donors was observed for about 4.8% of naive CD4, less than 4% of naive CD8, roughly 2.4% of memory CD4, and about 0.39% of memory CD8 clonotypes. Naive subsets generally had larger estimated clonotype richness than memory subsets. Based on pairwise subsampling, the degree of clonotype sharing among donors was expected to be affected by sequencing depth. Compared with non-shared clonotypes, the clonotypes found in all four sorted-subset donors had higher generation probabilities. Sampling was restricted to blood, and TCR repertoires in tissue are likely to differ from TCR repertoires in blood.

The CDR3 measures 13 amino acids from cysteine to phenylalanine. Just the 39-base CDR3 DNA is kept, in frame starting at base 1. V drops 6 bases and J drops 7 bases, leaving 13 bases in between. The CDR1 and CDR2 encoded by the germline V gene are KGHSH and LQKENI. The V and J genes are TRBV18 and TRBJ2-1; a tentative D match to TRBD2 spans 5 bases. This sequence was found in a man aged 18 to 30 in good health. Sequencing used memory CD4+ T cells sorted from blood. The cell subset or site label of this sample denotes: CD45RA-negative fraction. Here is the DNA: TGTGCCAGCTCCCGAGATGAGGGAAATGAGCAGTTCTTC. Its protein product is CASSRDEGNEQFF.